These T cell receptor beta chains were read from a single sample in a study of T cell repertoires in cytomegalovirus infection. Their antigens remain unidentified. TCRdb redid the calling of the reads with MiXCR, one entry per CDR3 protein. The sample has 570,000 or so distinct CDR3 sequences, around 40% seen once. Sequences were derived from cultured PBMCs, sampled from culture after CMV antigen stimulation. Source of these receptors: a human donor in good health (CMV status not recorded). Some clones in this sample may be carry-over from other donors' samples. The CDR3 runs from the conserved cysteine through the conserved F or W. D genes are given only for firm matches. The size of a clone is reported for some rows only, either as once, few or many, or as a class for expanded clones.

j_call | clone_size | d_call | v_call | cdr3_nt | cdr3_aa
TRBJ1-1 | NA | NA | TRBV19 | TGTGCCAGTAGTATCGGGATTAACACTGAAGCTTTCTTT | CASSIGINTEAFF
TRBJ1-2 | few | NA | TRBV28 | TGTGCCAGCAGTTCCGCCCGGGGCTACACCTTC | CASSSARGYTF
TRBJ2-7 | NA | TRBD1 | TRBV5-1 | TGCGCCAGCAGCTTCACTGACAGGGACTCCTACGAGCAGTACTTC | CASSFTDRDSYEQYF
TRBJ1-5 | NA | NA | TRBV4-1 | TGCGCCAGCAGCCAAGATCCGGCAGGTAGTCAGCCCCAGCATTTT | CASSQDPAGSQPQHF
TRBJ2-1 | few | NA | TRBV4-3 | TGCGCCAGCAGCCAAGATAGGGCGGGGACCAATGAGCAGTTCTTC | CASSQDRAGTNEQFF
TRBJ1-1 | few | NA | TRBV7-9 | TGTGCCAGCAGCTCACCGACCATTATGAACACTGAAGCTTTCTTT | CASSSPTIMNTEAFF
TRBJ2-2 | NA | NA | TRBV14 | TGTGCCAGCAGCCAATTTGTGGGGCCCGGGGAGCTGTTTTTT | CASSQFVGPGELFF
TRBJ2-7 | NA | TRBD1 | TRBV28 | TGTGCCAGCAGGTTACACCGGGACAGACCCTCCTACGAGCAGTACTTC | CASRLHRDRPSYEQYF
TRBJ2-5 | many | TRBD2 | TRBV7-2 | TGTGCCAGCAGCCTAGGCGGGACTAGCGGGGGGAGCGGGACCCAGTACTTC | CASSLGGTSGGSGTQYF
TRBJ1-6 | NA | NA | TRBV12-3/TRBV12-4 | TGTGCCAGCAGTCGCCGGTCGGATTCACCCCTCCACTTT | CASSRRSDSPLHF
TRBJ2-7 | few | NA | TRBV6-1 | TGTGCCAGCTCTCGAGGGGGGGACGAGCAGTACTTC | CASSRGGDEQYF
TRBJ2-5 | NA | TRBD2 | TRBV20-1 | TGCAGTGCTAGTCAGGGAGGGGAGACCCAGTACTTC | CSASQGGETQYF
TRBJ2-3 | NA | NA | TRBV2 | TGTGCCAGCAGTCTCCTTACCGCCGGGGGTGATACGCAGTATTTT | CASSLLTAGGDTQYF
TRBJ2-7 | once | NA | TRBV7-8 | TGTGCCAGCAGCTCACCGCCAGGACTGGAGCACTCCGAGCAGTACTTC | CASSSPPGLEHSEQYF
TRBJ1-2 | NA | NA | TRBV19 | TGTGCCAGTAGTCGGGCAGTAAACTATGGCTACACCTTC | CASSRAVNYGYTF
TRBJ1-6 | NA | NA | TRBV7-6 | TGTGCCAGCAGCTCAGGAGGGTCCGTGGATTCACCCCTCCACTTT | CASSSGGSVDSPLHF
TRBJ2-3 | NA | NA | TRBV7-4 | TGTGCCAGCAGCCATACGAGCGGGCCTAGCACAGATACGCAGTATTTT | CASSHTSGPSTDTQYF
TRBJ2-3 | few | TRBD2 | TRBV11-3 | TGTGCCAGCAGCCCCATCGGAGCGGGAGTGGGGCCAAGAGATACGCAGTATTTT | CASSPIGAGVGPRDTQYF
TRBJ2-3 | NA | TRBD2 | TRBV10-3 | TGTGCCATCAGGGGACTAGCGGGCACCCCTAGCACAGATACGCAGTATTTT | CAIRGLAGTPSTDTQYF
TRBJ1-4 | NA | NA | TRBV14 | TGTGCCAGCAGCGACGGTATCGGTGAAAAACTGTTTTTT | CASSDGIGEKLFF
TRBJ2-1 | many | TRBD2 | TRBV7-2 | TGTGCCAGCAGCTTTAGTTGGGAGGGTGAGCAGTTCTTC | CASSFSWEGEQFF
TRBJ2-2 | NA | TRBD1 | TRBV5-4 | TGTGCCAGCAGCCCCCGGACAGGGACAACCGGGGAGCTGTTTTTT | CASSPRTGTTGELFF
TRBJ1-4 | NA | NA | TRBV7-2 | TGTGCCAGCAGCCCGGATAGGGTTGCTAATGAAAAACTGTTTTTT | CASSPDRVANEKLFF
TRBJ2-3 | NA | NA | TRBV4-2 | TGTGCCAGCAGGGACCGGGAAAGGAGCACAGATACGCAGTATTTT | CASRDRERSTDTQYF
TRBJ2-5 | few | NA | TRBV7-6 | TGTGCCAGCAGCCCCCTCAGGGCTCAGATGCGGGCCTACCAAGAGACCCAGTACTTC | CASSPLRAQMRAYQETQYF
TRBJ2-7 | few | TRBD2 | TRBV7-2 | TGTGCCAGCAGCTTGACGATCCTAGCGGGGTACGAGCAGTACTTC | CASSLTILAGYEQYF
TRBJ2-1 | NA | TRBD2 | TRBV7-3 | TGTGCCAGCAGCCCACCTCGACTAGCGGGAGGGTTCGATGAGCAGTTCTTC | CASSPPRLAGGFDEQFF
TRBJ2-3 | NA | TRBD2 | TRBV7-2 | TGTGCCAGCAGCTTAGGTCTAGCGGGAGGGTTGACAGATACGCAGTATTTT | CASSLGLAGGLTDTQYF
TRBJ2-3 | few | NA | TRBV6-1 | TGTGCCAGCAGTGAAGTGGTAGATACGCAGTATTTT | CASSEVVDTQYF
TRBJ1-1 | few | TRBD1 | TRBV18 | TGTGCCAGCTCACCGGGACAGGCGGGAACTTTCTTT | CASSPGQAGTFF
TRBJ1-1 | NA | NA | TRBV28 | TGTGCCAGCAGCTCTTTTGGAGGGGCTGAAGCTTTCTTT | CASSSFGGAEAFF
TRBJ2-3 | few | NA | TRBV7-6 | TGTGCCAGCAGCTTAAAAGGTGGTGGCACAGATACGCAGTATTTT | CASSLKGGGTDTQYF
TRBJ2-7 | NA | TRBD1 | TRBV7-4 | TGTGCCAGCAGCTCGGACAGGGGGCACTACGAGCAGTACTTC | CASSSDRGHYEQYF
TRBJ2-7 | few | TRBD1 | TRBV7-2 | TGTGCCAGCAGGGGGACAGGGGGGGGCTACGAGCAGTACTTC | CASRGTGGGYEQYF
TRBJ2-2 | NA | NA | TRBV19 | TGTGCCAGTAGTATAGAGCCTGGACACAGGACCGGGGAGCTGTTTTTT | CASSIEPGHRTGELFF
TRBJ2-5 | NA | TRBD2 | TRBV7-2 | TGTGCCAGCAGACTAGCGGGGGGTACCCCGGAGACCCAGTACTTC | CASRLAGGTPETQYF
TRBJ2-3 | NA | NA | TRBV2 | TGTGCCAGCAGGAGGAGAGAAAGCACAGATACGCAGTATTTT | CASRRRESTDTQYF
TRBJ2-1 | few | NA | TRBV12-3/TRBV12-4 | TGTGCCAGCAGTTTAAGTTTCCAGGGGAACAATGAGCAGTTCTTC | CASSLSFQGNNEQFF
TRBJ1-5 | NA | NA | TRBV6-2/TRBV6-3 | TGTGCCAGCAATCAGTCATTGAAGAATCAGCCCCAGCATTTT | CASNQSLKNQPQHF
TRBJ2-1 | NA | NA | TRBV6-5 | TGTGCCAGCAGAAGACCGGTTTACAATGAGCAGTTCTTC | CASRRPVYNEQFF
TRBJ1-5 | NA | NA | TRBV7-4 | TGTGCCAGCAGCTTGGGCGGTGGGGCTCGCAGTAATCAGCCCCAGCATTTT | CASSLGGGARSNQPQHF
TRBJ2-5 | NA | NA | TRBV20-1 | TGCAGTGCTATTCGAGTTGGGCACCGAGAGACCCAGTACTTC | CSAIRVGHRETQYF
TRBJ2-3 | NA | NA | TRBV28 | TGTGCCAGCAGTTTATGGCTGGGGACTCACAGCACAGATACGCAGTATTTT | CASSLWLGTHSTDTQYF
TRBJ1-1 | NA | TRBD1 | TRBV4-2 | TGTGCCAGCAGCCGGTGGACAGGGGGAAACACTGAAGCTTTCTTT | CASSRWTGGNTEAFF
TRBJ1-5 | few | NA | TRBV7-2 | TGTGCCAGCAGCTTATGGGGGGATGACAATCAGCCCCAGCATTTT | CASSLWGDDNQPQHF
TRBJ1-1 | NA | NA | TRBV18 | TGTGCCAGCTCACCCAACCTGGAGGGTACCGCTGAAGCTTTCTTT | CASSPNLEGTAEAFF
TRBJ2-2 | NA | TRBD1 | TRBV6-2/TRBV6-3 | TGTGCCAGCAGCAATACAGGGGGCAACACCGGGGAGCTGTTTTTT | CASSNTGGNTGELFF
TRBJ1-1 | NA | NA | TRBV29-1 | TGCAGCGTTCAGACCATGAACACTGAAGCTTTCTTT | CSVQTMNTEAFF
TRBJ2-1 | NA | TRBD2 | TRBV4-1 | TGCGCCAGCAGCCAAGAGGGACTAGCGGGAGCTCATGAGCAGTTCTTC | CASSQEGLAGAHEQFF
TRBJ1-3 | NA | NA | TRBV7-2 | TGTGCCAGCAGCCGGCGGGGCCCGGGAAACACCATATATTTT | CASSRRGPGNTIYF
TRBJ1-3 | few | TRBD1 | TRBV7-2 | TGTGCCAGCAGGACGGCAGGGGGCATGAACACCATATATTTT | CASRTAGGMNTIYF
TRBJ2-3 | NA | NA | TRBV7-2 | TGTGCCAGCAGCCATAGGGCCCCCACAGATACGCAGTATTTT | CASSHRAPTDTQYF
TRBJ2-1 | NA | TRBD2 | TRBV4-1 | TGCGCCAGCAGCCACCCAAGGACTAGCGGGGGAACCTACAATGAGCAGTTCTTC | CASSHPRTSGGTYNEQFF
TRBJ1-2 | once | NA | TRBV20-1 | TGCAGTGCTGGGCCCCGAGTAGGTGCAAACTATGGCTACACCTTC | CSAGPRVGANYGYTF
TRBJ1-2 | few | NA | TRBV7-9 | TGTGCCAGCAGCTTGACTGATAGTAATGGCTACACCTTC | CASSLTDSNGYTF
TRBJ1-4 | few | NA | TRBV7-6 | TGTGCCAGCAGCTTAGGGGAAGGGATTGAAAAACTGTTTTTT | CASSLGEGIEKLFF
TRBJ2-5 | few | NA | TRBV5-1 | TGCGCCAGCAGCCCTCCGGGGATGGGAGAGACCCAGTACTTC | CASSPPGMGETQYF